The 14 T cell receptor beta chains presented below share a single source sample, sequenced in a study of T cells in Graves' hyperthyroidism and ophthalmopathy (dated by TCRdb to between 2018 and 2021). Libraries were constructed by multiplex PCR. TCRdb records Illumina HiSeq 2000 as the sequencer. Amplification of TCR beta CDR3 regions was carried out from RNA transcripts. The TCR CDR3 was subjected to a first round of RT-PCR using the HTBI primer set and the Qiagen OneStep RT-PCR kit. TCRdb passed the public sequencing reads through fastp at Q25 and MiXCR, retaining productive beta sequences. Here each entry gathers all rows of one CDR3 protein and keeps the most common genes and DNA. The sample table holds about 380,000 distinct CDR3 sequences, of which about a fifth were seen once. The ten largest account for 35% to 50% of the sample. Material for sequencing was blood. The receptors originated from a man younger than 30 with Graves' ophthalmopathy.

This clonotype was detected only a few times. The V gene is TRBV20-1, the J gene TRBJ1-2; 7 bases are a match to TRBD1. The J segment lost 0 bases and the V segment lost 5 bases, leaving 6 bases of the junction unmatched. CDR3 length equals 14 residues. In germline, CDR1 is DFQATT, CDR2 SNEGSKA (reference sequence). CDR3 DNA sequence: TGCAGTGCTCAAGGGACAGAAACTAACTATGGCTACACCTTC. Translating it yields CSAQGTETNYGYTF.

This clonotype has a handful of counts. The genes are TRBV28 and TRBJ2-7; D might be TRBD1 or TRBD2, each matching 7 bases. Trimming removed 5 bases at V and 0 bases at J, with 11 bases between. The CDR3 covers 14 residues. Germline loops: CDR1 MDHEN, CDR2 SYDVKM. This CDR3 reads CASSGEGASYEQYF. CDR3 bases: TGTGCCAGCAGTGGGGAGGGGGCCTCCTACGAGCAGTACTTC.

This clonotype was observed many times. This chain joins TRBV28 and TRBJ1-2; 7 bases align to TRBD1. J gave up 5 bases and V 6 bases, and 18 bases lay outside the gene matches. This CDR3 has 17 amino acids. In germline, CDR1 is MDHEN, CDR2 SYDVKM. The CDR3 reads CASSTYSDDRDAYGYTF. In DNA, the CDR3 is TGTGCCAGCAGCACCTATAGTGACGACAGGGACGCTTATGGCTACACCTTC.

The chain couples TRBV6-1 to TRBJ1-2; 7 bases line up with TRBD1. The CDR3 runs 12 residues. V shed 4 bases and J 5 bases; nucleotides not matched to a gene: 1. CDR1 and CDR2 (germline): MNHNS, SASEGT. The CDR3 here is CASSAGGYGYTF. CDR3 in DNA: TGTGCCAGCAGTGCAGGGGGGTATGGCTACACCTTC.

The sample holds many counts of this clonotype. The genes are TRBV11-2 and TRBJ1-2, with 7 bases lining up with TRBD1. CDR1 and CDR2 (germline): SGHAT, FQNNGV. Unmatched junction bases numbered 6, after V lost 5 bases and J lost 6 bases. This CDR3 is built from 13 residues. The CDR3 DNA sequence: TGTGCCAGCAGCCGCGACAGGGTGAATGGCTACACCTTC. It specifies CASSRDRVNGYTF. Filled out from reference TRBV11-2 and TRBJ1-2, the complete variable domain reads EAGVAQSPRYKIIEKRQSVAFWCNPISGHATLYWYQQILGQGPKLLIQFQNNGVVDDSQLPKDRFSAERLKGVDSTLKIQPAKLEDSAVYLCASSRDRVNGYTFGSGTRLTVV.

This clonotype came up a few times. The V call is TRBV24-1, the J call TRBJ2-3, with TRBD2 matching over 7 bases. CDR1 is KGHDR and CDR2 is SFDVKD in the germline V gene. The CDR3 spans 14 residues. The V gene end was trimmed by 6 bases and the J gene end by 1 base; junction bases not matched to a gene: 3. CDR3 bases: TGTGCCACCAGTCTGGGGAGGGGCACAGATACGCAGTATTTT. Translated: CATSLGRGTDTQYF.

The chain joins TRBV29-1 to TRBJ2-6; possibly TRBD1 or TRBD2 for D (5 bases each). Deletions cut 6 bases from V and 0 bases from J, with 15 bases between. Germline-derived CDR1 and CDR2 are SQVTM and ANQGSEA. This CDR3 comprises 16 residues. The CDR3 bases are TGCAGCGTACGACTACAGGTCTCCTCTGGGGCCAACGTCCTGACTTTC. This sequence encodes CSVRLQVSSGANVLTF. Based on the CDR3 plus reference TRBV29-1 and TRBJ2-6, the full variable domain is SAVISQKPSRDICQRGTSLTIQCQVDSQVTMMFWYRQQPGQSLTLIATANQGSEATYESGFVIDKFPISRPNLTFSTLTVSNMSPEDSSIYLCSVRLQVSSGANVLTFGAGSRLTVL.

This clonotype was observed many times. V and J are TRBV3-1 and TRBJ1-1, with D perhaps matching TRBD1 (6 bases). The length of the CDR3 is 15 residues. Germline CDR1 reads LGHDT; CDR2 reads YNNKEL (reference sequence). The V end lost 1 base, the J end lost 1 base, and 10 bases lay between the germline ends. The CDR3 spells CASSQGGHSNTEAFF. The DNA of the CDR3 is TGTGCCAGCAGCCAAGGGGGACATTCGAACACTGAAGCTTTCTTT.

A few counts support this clonotype. This chain links TRBV10-3 with TRBJ1-6; 7 bases align to TRBD1. J lost 0 bases, V lost 0 bases, and 5 bases had no gene match. Germline V lookup: CDR1 ENHRY, CDR2 SYGVKD. This CDR3 has 18 amino acids. Here the CDR3 reads CAISESQQGSSYNSPLHF. The CDR3 DNA follows: TGTGCCATCAGTGAGTCCCAACAGGGGAGCTCCTATAATTCACCCCTCCACTTT.

The chain joins TRBV7-2 to TRBJ2-7; no clear D. Trimming removed 4 bases at V and 3 bases at J, with 16 bases between. The germline CDR1 and CDR2 sequences are SGHTA and FQGNSA. CDR3 size: 15 residues. CDR3 sequence: CASSSVNGGYYEQYF. CDR3 sequence (DNA): TGTGCCAGCAGCTCGGTAAATGGCGGTTACTACGAGCAGTACTTC.

This clonotype has at least ten counts. V and J are TRBV5-1 and TRBJ2-3; D gene unclear. This CDR3 is 11 amino acids long. CDR1 and CDR2 from the germline V gene are SGHRS and YFSETQ. The V end lost 0 bases, the J end lost 6 bases, and 2 bases lay between the germline ends. CDR3: CASSLDDTQYF. In nucleotides, the CDR3 is TGCGCCAGCAGCTTGGACGATACGCAGTATTTT.

This clonotype appeared a single time. This sequence joins TRBV7-3 and TRBJ2-2, with TRBD1 matching over 10 bases. Germline CDR1 SGHTA, CDR2 FQGTGA. This CDR3 is built from 17 residues. V lost 5 bases and J lost 3; bases outside the gene matches: 9. The CDR3 region has the DNA TGTGCCAGCAGCCTTACACGGGACAGGGGTCACACCGGGGAGCTGTTTTTT. Its translation: CASSLTRDRGHTGELFF.

This clonotype turned up a few times. The chain is built from TRBV7-9 and TRBJ2-2; D ambiguous. Trimming removed 2 bases at V and 4 bases at J, with 11 bases between. Germline CDR1 and CDR2: SEHNR and FQNEAQ (reference sequence). The CDR3 has 15 residues. The CDR3 region is CASSLRSPVTGELFF. CDR3 sequence (DNA): TGTGCCAGCAGCTTAAGGAGTCCGGTCACCGGGGAGCTGTTTTTT.

The rearrangement links TRBV11-2 to TRBJ2-2, with 10 bases lining up with TRBD1. Germline V lookup: CDR1 SGHAT, CDR2 FQNNGV. The CDR3 length is 16 residues. V was pared by 1 base and J by 5 bases, with 4 bases of the junction left unmatched. The CDR3 loop is CASSLVGQGLTGELFF. As DNA, the CDR3 is TGTGCCAGCAGCTTAGTGGGACAGGGGCTTACCGGGGAGCTGTTTTTT.